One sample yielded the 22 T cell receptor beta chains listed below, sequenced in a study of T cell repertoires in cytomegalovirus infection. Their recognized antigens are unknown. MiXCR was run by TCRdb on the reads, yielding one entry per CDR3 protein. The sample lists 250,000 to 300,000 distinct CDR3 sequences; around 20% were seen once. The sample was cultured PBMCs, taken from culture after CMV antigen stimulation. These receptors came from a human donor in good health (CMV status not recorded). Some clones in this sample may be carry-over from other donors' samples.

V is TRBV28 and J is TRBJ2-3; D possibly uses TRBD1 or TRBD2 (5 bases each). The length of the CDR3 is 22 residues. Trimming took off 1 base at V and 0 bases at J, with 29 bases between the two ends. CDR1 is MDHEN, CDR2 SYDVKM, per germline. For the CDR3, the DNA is TGTGCCAGCAGTTTATTTTTCCTTGGGACGGAGAGGCTCGTAGCTAGCACAGATACGCAGTATTTT. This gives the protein CASSLFFLGTERLVASTDTQYF.

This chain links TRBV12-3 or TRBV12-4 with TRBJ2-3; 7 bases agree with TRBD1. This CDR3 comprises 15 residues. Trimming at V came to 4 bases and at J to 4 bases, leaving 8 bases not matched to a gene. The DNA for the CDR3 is TGTGCCAGCAGTTCAGGGGGATCCCAGGCAGATACGCAGTATTTT. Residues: CASSSGGSQADTQYF.

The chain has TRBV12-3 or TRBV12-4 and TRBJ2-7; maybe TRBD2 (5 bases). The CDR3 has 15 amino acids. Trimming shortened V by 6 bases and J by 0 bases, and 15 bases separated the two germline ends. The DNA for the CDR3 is TGTGCCAGCAGATTCCGCTTTCGGGGCTCCTACGAGCAGTACGTC. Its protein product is CASRFRFRGSYEQYV.

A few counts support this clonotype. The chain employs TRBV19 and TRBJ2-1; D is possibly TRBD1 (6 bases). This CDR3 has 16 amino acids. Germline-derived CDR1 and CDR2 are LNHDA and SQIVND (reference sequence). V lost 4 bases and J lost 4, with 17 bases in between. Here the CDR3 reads CASSTFPVDRYNEQFF. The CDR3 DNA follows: TGTGCCAGTAGTACCTTTCCCGTTGACAGGTACAATGAGCAGTTCTTC.

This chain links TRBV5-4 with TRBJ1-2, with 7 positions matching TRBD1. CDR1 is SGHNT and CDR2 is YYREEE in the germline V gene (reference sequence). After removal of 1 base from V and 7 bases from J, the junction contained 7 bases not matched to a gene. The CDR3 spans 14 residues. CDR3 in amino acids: CASSLRGGASGYTF. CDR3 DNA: TGTGCCAGCAGCTTGAGAGGGGGCGCGAGTGGCTACACCTTC. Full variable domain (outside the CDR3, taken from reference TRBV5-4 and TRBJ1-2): ETGVTQSPTHLIKTRGQQVTLRCSSQSGHNTVSWYQQALGQGPQFIFQYYREEENGRGNFPPRFSGLQFPNYSSELNVNALELDDSALYLCASSLRGGASGYTFGSGTRLTVV.

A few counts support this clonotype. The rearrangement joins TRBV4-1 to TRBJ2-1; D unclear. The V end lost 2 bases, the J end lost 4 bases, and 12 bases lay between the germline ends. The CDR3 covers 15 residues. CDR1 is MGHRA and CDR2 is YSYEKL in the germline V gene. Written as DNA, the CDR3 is TGCGCCAGCAGCCAACGCCGCTGGCTGTACAATGAGCAGTTCTTC. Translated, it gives CASSQRRWLYNEQFF.

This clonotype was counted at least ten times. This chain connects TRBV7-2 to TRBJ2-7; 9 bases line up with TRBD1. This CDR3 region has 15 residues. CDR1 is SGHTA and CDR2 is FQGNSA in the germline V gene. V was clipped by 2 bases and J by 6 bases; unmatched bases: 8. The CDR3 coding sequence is TGTGCCAGCAGCTTAAATCGGGGACAGGGAGGCGAGCAGTACTTC. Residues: CASSLNRGQGGEQYF. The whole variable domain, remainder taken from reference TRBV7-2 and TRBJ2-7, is GAGVSQSPSNKVTEKGKDVELRCDPISGHTALYWYRQSLGQGLEFLIYFQGNSAPDKSGLPSDRFSAERTGGSVSTLTIQRTQQEDSAVYLCASSLNRGQGGEQYFGPGTRLTVT.

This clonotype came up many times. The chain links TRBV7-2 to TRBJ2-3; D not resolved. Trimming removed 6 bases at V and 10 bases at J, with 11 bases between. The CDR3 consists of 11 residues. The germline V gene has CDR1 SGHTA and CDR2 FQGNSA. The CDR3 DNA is TGTGCCAGCAGTCTAGAGGTGTCGCAGTATTTT. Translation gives CASSLEVSQYF.

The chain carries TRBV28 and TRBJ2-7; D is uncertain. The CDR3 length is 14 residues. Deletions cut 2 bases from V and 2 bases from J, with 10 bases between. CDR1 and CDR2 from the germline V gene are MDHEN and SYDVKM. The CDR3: CASSLPFLTYEQYF. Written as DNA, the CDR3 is TGTGCCAGCAGTTTACCCTTTCTTACCTACGAGCAGTACTTC.

DNA for the CDR3: TGCAGCGTTCTCTGGGTAGCCTCCAATGAGCAGTTCTTC. Residues: CSVLWVASNEQFF. The chain couples TRBV29-1 to TRBJ2-1, with D unclear. The CDR3 consists of 13 residues. V was trimmed by 5 bases and J by 6 bases, leaving 14 bases between them. Germline V gene lookup returns CDR1 SQVTM and CDR2 ANQGSEA.

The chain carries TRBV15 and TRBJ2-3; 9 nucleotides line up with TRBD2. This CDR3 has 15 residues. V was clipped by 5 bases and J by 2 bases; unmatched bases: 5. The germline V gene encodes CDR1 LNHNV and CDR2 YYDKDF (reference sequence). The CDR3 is CATSLGTSPTDTQYF. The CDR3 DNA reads TGTGCCACCAGCCTTGGGACTAGCCCCACAGATACGCAGTATTTT.

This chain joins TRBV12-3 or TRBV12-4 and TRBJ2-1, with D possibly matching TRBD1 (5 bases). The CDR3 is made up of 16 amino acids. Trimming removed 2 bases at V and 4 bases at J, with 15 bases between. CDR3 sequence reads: CASSLTLSGAYNEQFF. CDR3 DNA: TGTGCCAGCAGTTTAACGCTTAGTGGGGCTTACAATGAGCAGTTCTTC.

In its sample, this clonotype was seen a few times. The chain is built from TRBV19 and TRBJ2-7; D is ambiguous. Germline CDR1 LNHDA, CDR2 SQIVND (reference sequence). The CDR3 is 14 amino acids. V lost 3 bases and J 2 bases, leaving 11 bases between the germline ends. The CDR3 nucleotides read TGTGCCAGTAGTATCCTCCGACATCCCTACGAGCAGTACTTC. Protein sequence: CASSILRHPYEQYF.

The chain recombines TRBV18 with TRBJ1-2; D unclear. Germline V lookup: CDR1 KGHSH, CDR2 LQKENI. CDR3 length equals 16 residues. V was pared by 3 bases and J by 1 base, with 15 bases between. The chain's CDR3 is CASSPGAPQVNYGYTF. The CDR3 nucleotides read TGTGCCAGCTCACCGGGAGCCCCCCAGGTTAACTATGGCTACACCTTC. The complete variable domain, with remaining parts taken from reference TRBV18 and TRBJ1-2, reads NAGVMQNPRHLVRRRGQEARLRCSPMKGHSHVYWYRQLPEEGLKFMVYLQKENIIDESGMPKERFSAEFPKEGPSILRIQQVVRGDSAAYFCASSPGAPQVNYGYTFGSGTRLTVV.

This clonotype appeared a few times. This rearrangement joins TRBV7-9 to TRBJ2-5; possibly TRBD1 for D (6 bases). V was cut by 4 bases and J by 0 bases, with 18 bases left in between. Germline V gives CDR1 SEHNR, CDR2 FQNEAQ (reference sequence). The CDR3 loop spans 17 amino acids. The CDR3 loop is CASSYTSATGNQETQYF. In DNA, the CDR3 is TGTGCCAGCAGCTATACCTCCGCGACAGGAAACCAAGAGACCCAGTACTTC. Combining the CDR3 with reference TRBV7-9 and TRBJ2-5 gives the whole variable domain DTGVSQNPRHKITKRGQNVTFRCDPISEHNRLYWYRQTLGQGPEFLTYFQNEAQLEKSRLLSDRFSAERPKGSFSTLEIQRTEQGDSAMYLCASSYTSATGNQETQYFGPGTRLLVL.

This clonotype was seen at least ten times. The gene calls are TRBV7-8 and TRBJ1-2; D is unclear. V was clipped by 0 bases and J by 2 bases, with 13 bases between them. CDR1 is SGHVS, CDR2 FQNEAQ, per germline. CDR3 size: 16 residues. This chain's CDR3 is CASSLAGGFGNYGYTF. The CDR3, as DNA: TGTGCCAGCAGCTTAGCGGGCGGCTTCGGCAACTATGGCTACACCTTC.

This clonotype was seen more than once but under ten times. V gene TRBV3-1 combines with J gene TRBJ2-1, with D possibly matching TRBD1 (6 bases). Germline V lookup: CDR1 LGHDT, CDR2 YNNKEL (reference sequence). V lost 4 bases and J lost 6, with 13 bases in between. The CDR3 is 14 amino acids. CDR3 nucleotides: TGTGCCAGCAGCCCCTACAGGGCCAGCAATGAGCAGTTCTTC. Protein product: CASSPYRASNEQFF.

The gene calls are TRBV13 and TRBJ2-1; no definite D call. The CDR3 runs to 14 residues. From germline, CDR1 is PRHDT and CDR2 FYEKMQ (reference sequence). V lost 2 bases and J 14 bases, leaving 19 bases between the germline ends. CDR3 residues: CASSLTGLTGTKFF. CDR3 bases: TGTGCCAGCAGCTTAACCGGCCTGACGGGCACAAAGTTCTTC. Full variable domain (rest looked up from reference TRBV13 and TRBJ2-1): AAGVIQSPRHLIKEKRETATLKCYPIPRHDTVYWYQQGPGQDPQFLISFYEKMQSDKGSIPDRFSAQQFSDYHSELNMSSLELGDSALYFCASSLTGLTGTKFFGPGTRLTVL.

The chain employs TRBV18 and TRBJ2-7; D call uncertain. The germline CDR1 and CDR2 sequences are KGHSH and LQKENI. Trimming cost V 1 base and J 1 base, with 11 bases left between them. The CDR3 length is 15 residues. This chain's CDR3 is CASSPRLTESYEQYF. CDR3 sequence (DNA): TGTGCCAGCTCACCACGATTAACAGAGTCCTACGAGCAGTACTTC.

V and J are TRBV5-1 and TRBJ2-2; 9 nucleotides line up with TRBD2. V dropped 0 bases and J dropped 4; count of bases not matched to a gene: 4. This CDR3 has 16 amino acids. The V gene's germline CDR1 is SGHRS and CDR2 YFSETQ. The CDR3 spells CASSLGVAGVTGELFF. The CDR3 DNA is TGCGCCAGCAGCTTGGGTGTAGCGGGAGTCACCGGGGAGCTGTTTTTT.

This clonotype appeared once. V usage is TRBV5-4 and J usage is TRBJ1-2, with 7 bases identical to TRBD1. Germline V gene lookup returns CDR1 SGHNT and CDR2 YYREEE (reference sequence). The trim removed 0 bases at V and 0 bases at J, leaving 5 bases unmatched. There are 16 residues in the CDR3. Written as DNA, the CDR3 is TGTGCCAGCAGCTTGGGGGGGGACAGACCTAACTATGGCTACACCTTC. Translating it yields CASSLGGDRPNYGYTF.

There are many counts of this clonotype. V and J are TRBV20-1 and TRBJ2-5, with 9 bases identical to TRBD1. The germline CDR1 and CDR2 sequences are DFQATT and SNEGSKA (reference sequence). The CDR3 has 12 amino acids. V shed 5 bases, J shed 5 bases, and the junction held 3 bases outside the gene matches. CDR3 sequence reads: CSAGDRVETQYF. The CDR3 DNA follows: TGCAGTGCTGGGGACAGGGTGGAGACCCAGTACTTC.